The next 29 T cell receptor beta chains were all read from a single sample in a study of cytomegalovirus exposure and HLA in healthy donors. This PCR relied on a set of 60 Vbeta primers and 13 Jbeta primers. Only in-frame clones appear in the TCRdb table, and some are missing; sequencing was by immunoSEQ multiplex PCR. This table holds some 120,000 clones, roughly 9.9% found once. Sequenced: PBMCs. Every receptor here comes from a man under 40 in good health and CMV-seronegative.

The genes are TRBV29-1 and TRBJ2-3, with D perhaps TRBD2 (5 bases). V lost 2 bases and J lost 5, with 8 bases in between. This CDR3 comprises 12 residues. The germline V gene has CDR1 SQVTM and CDR2 ANQGSEA. The chain's CDR3 is CSVEPGKDTQYF. The CDR3 DNA sequence: TGCAGCGTTGAACCGGGAAAAGATACGCAGTATTTT.

The V and J genes are TRBV19 and TRBJ1-1, with a possible D match to TRBD1 (5 bases). With 2 bases removed from V and 5 bases from J, the gap between germline ends came to 9 bases. The CDR3 totals 13 residues. Looked up from germline, CDR1 is LNHDA and CDR2 is SQIVND (reference sequence). The CDR3: CASSITGGTEAFF. CDR3 nucleotides: TGTGCCAGTAGTATAACCGGGGGAACTGAAGCTTTCTTT.

In this sample, this clone turned up a few times. The chain has TRBV9 and TRBJ2-1; TRBD2 matches at 13 bases. Germline V gene sequence: CDR1 SGDLS, CDR2 YYNGEE. The J segment lost 8 bases and the V segment lost 2 bases, leaving 7 bases of the junction unmatched. This CDR3 has 16 residues. The CDR3 spells CASSVHGTSGTDEQFF. CDR3 sequence (DNA): TGTGCCAGCAGCGTCCACGGGACTAGCGGGACGGATGAGCAGTTCTTC.

This rearrangement joins TRBV27 to TRBJ2-1, with 9 bases matching TRBD1. The germline CDR1 and CDR2 sequences are MNHEY and SMNVEV (reference sequence). CDR3 length: 14 residues. V gave up 6 bases and J gave up 2 bases; unmatched junction bases: 2. DNA for the CDR3: TGTGCCAGCAGCAGGACAGGGGCCTACAATGAGCAGTTCTTC. It specifies CASSRTGAYNEQFF.

This clone was seen a handful of times. The chain couples TRBV14 to TRBJ2-1; 7 nucleotides align to TRBD2. J gave up 1 base and V 4 bases, and 7 bases lay outside the gene matches. Germline V gene data show CDR1 as SGHDN and CDR2 as FVKESK. This CDR3 spans 16 amino acids. Here the CDR3 DNA reads TGTGCCAGCAGCCCGCTCGGCGGGGGTTCCTACAATGAGCAGTTCTTC. This gives the protein CASSPLGGGSYNEQFF.

This clone was observed a few times. The rearrangement links TRBV7-2 to TRBJ2-5; 10 nucleotides line up with TRBD1. CDR3 length: 14 amino acids. The germline V gene encodes CDR1 SGHTA and CDR2 FQGNSA. V gave up 4 bases and J gave up 5 bases; unmatched junction bases: 4. In DNA form, the CDR3 reads TGTGCCAGCAGCTGGGACAGGGGTGGTGAGACCCAGTACTTC. This codes for CASSWDRGGETQYF.

This chain uses TRBV5-1 with TRBJ2-3; perhaps TRBD2 as D (5 bases). Germline V gene lookup returns CDR1 SGHRS and CDR2 YFSETQ. The CDR3 loop spans 14 amino acids. V dropped 2 bases and J dropped 5 bases, with 12 bases sitting between them. The CDR3 DNA is TGCGCCAGCAGCTTACTAGTGGGTGAAGATACGCAGTATTTT. Amino acid sequence: CASSLLVGEDTQYF.

The table lists this clone with a few counts. CDR3 sequence: CASSLTTQGDTEAFF. Written as DNA, the CDR3 is TGCGCCAGCAGCCTTACTACACAGGGGGACACTGAAGCTTTCTTT. The chain joins TRBV5-1 to TRBJ1-1, with 8 bases that match TRBD1. The V gene's germline CDR1 is SGHRS and CDR2 YFSETQ. The V gene end was trimmed by 4 bases and the J gene end by 3 bases; junction bases not matched to a gene: 8. There are 15 residues in the CDR3.

This clone occurred a few times. The chain is built from TRBV29-1 and TRBJ1-1, with D unresolved. In germline, CDR1 is SQVTM, CDR2 ANQGSEA. Trimming left V 6 bases short and J 2 bases short, with 10 bases between. The CDR3 loop spans 12 amino acids. This CDR3 reads CSVPGGNTEAFF. The CDR3, as DNA: TGCAGCGTCCCGGGTGGTAACACTGAAGCTTTCTTT.

This clone was seen only a few times. The chain's CDR3 is CATIAGATDTQYF. CDR3 bases: TGTGCGACTATAGCGGGAGCTACAGATACGCAGTATTTT. This rearrangement joins TRBV6-1 to TRBJ2-3; 9 bases are shared with TRBD2. Germline V gene data show CDR1 as MNHNS and CDR2 as SASEGT. The CDR3 has 13 residues.

V gene TRBV29-1 combines with J gene TRBJ2-1; 12 positions agree with TRBD1. This CDR3 region has 14 residues. CDR1 SQVTM and CDR2 ANQGSEA come from the germline V gene. The V segment lost 6 bases and the J segment 8 bases; nucleotides outside the gene matches: 8. The CDR3, as DNA: TGCAGCGTCCCCGGGACAGGGGGCATATATGAGCAGTTCTTC. It encodes CSVPGTGGIYEQFF.

This clone has just a few counts. This chain uses TRBV6-4 with TRBJ2-2; 7 bases fit TRBD2. With V trimmed by 0 bases and J by 3 bases, 4 bases remained unmatched. Germline loops: CDR1 MRHNA, CDR2 SNTAGT. This CDR3 contains 16 residues. CDR3: CASSDSGRGYTGELFF. The CDR3 DNA follows: TGTGCCAGCAGTGACTCAGGGAGGGGATACACCGGGGAGCTGTTTTTT.

This clone was picked up a small number of times. The rearrangement joins TRBV7-9 to TRBJ2-4; tentative D call: TRBD2 (6 bases). The CDR3 is made up of 11 amino acids. Trimming removed 2 bases from V and 13 bases from J, with 9 bases in between. Germline V gene sequence: CDR1 SEHNR, CDR2 FQNEAQ (reference sequence). The chain's CDR3 is CASSLTGAQYF. The CDR3 nucleotides are TGTGCCAGCAGCTTAACGGGAGCCCAGTACTTC.

The chain combines TRBV28 with TRBJ2-7; 9 nucleotides agree with TRBD1. Germline trimming cut 10 bases from V and 7 bases from J; bases unmatched to any gene: 11. The CDR3 runs to 13 residues. The germline V gene encodes CDR1 MDHEN and CDR2 SYDVKM. The DNA for the CDR3 is TGTGCCACCGTACAGGGGGCTCAGTGGGAGCAGTACTTC. Its translation: CATVQGAQWEQYF.

The chain links TRBV9 to TRBJ1-2; D remains ambiguous. Germline CDR1 and CDR2: SGDLS and YYNGEE. The V end was cut by 1 base, the J end by 3 bases, with 10 bases between. This CDR3 is built from 14 residues. The CDR3 protein is CASSVSGRDYGYTF. DNA for the CDR3: TGTGCCAGCAGCGTATCGGGTAGAGACTATGGCTACACCTTC.

This clone was detected a few times. CDR3: CASSEASGRARETQYF. In DNA form, the CDR3 reads TGTGCCAGCAGTGAAGCTAGCGGGAGAGCGCGAGAGACCCAGTACTTC. The chain is built from TRBV6-1 and TRBJ2-5, with 9 bases identical to TRBD2. The CDR3 has 16 amino acids. CDR1 and CDR2 (germline): MNHNS, SASEGT. J was trimmed by 4 bases and V by 0 bases; bases with no gene match: 6.

The table lists this clone with a few counts. The CDR3 sequence is CASSEMTGTSGYNEQFF. In DNA, the CDR3 is TGTGCCAGCAGCGAGATGACCGGGACTAGCGGATACAATGAGCAGTTCTTC. This chain joins TRBV9 and TRBJ2-1, with TRBD2 identical over 11 bases. CDR1 SGDLS and CDR2 YYNGEE come from the germline V gene. The CDR3 runs 17 residues. The J segment lost 4 bases and the V segment lost 3 bases, leaving 9 bases of the junction unmatched.

Only a few counts were recorded for this clone. The chain uses TRBV27 and TRBJ2-6; possibly TRBD1 for D (5 bases). The CDR3 is made up of 15 amino acids. The V and J ends lost 6 bases and 5 bases respectively, with 14 bases between them. Germline V gene data show CDR1 as MNHEY and CDR2 as SMNVEV (reference sequence). Written as DNA, the CDR3 is TGTGCCAGCAGCCTTAGGGGTTTTAGGGCCAACGTCCTGACTTTC. Translated: CASSLRGFRANVLTF.

The chain is built from TRBV27 and TRBJ1-1; D gene ambiguous. Germline V gives CDR1 MNHEY, CDR2 SMNVEV (reference sequence). This CDR3 spans 15 amino acids. Trimming took 0 bases from V and 5 from J, leaving 13 bases between them. This chain's CDR3 is CASSLSAAVATEAFF. CDR3 DNA: TGTGCCAGCAGTTTATCAGCGGCCGTCGCTACTGAAGCTTTCTTT.

V is TRBV9 and J is TRBJ2-2; TRBD1 matches at 7 bases. This CDR3 has 15 residues. Unmatched junction bases numbered 3, after V lost 0 bases and J lost 4 bases. Per germline, CDR1 SGDLS and CDR2 YYNGEE. CDR3 sequence: CASSVGGGSTGELFF. CDR3 bases: TGTGCCAGCAGCGTAGGAGGGGGCAGCACCGGGGAGCTGTTTTTT.

The chain employs TRBV28 and TRBJ1-5; no firm D call. The CDR3 has 16 residues. V was cut by 5 bases and J by 1 base, with 15 bases left in between. The germline CDR1 and CDR2 sequences are MDHEN and SYDVKM. DNA of the CDR3: TGTGCCAGCAGTCCCCACCTAAGCAGGAGCAATCAGCCCCAGCATTTT. Amino acids: CASSPHLSRSNQPQHF. The full variable domain, rest sourced from reference TRBV28 and TRBJ1-5, is DVKVTQSSRYLVKRTGEKVFLECVQDMDHENMFWYRQDPGLGLRLIYFSYDVKMKEKGDIPEGYSVSREKKERFSLILESASTNQTSMYLCASSPHLSRSNQPQHFGDGTRLSIL.

The CDR3 DNA reads as TGCGCCAGCAGCCAAGATACGACTAGCGGGGGCCTACTGGGAGAGACCCAGTACTTC. It translates to CASSQDTTSGGLLGETQYF. The V gene is TRBV4-3, the J gene TRBJ2-5; 12 nucleotides line up with TRBD2. This CDR3 comprises 19 residues. Germline-derived CDR1 and CDR2 are LGHNA and YSLEER. V gave up 0 bases and J gave up 4 bases; unmatched junction bases: 12.

This clone has just a few counts. The chain links TRBV5-6 to TRBJ2-7; weak D call: TRBD1 (5 bases). CDR3 length equals 12 residues. Germline-derived CDR1 and CDR2 are SGHDT and YYEEEE. V was clipped by 1 base and J by 5 bases, with 7 bases between them. The CDR3 nucleotides are TGTGCCAGCAGCTTGTCGGACAACGAGCAGTACTTC. It translates to CASSLSDNEQYF.

The table lists this clone with a few counts. This rearrangement joins TRBV15 to TRBJ2-3, with 8 nucleotides matching TRBD2. Germline-derived CDR1 and CDR2 are LNHNV and YYDKDF (reference sequence). V trimming: 0 bases; J trimming: 4 bases; junction bases outside the gene matches: 3. The CDR3 sequence is 15 residues long. The CDR3 loop reads CATSRDPAGADTQYF. The CDR3 DNA follows: TGTGCCACCAGCAGAGATCCAGCGGGAGCAGATACGCAGTATTTT. Full variable domain (missing parts from reference TRBV15 and TRBJ2-3): DAMVIQNPRYQVTQFGKPVTLSCSQTLNHNVMYWYQQKSSQAPKLLFHYYDKDFNNEADTPDNFQSRRPNTSFCFLDIRSPGLGDTAMYLCATSRDPAGADTQYFGPGTRLTVL.

This chain connects TRBV6-1 to TRBJ1-3, with a tentative D call TRBD1 (5 bases). The CDR3 sequence is 13 residues long. The germline V and J ends were trimmed by 8 bases and 5 bases, with 13 bases remaining between them. Germline loops: CDR1 MNHNS, CDR2 SASEGT. The DNA of the CDR3 is TGTGCCAGCGGGGGGGTATCGAGAAACACCATATATTTT. It specifies CASGGVSRNTIYF.

With regard to this clone: One junction end does not reproduce the germline sequence, and a read error may be involved. The chain is built from TRBV11-3 and TRBJ2-5, with 10 bases matching TRBD1. Looked up from germline, CDR1 is SGHNT and CDR2 is YENEEA. This CDR3 is built from 15 residues. In DNA form, the CDR3 reads TGTGCCAGCCGCTTTGGACAGGGGGATAAAGAGACCCAGTACTTC. As protein: CASRFGQGDKETQYF.

V gene TRBV7-2 combines with J gene TRBJ2-7; D is uncertain. The CDR3 contains 15 residues. CDR1 and CDR2 (germline): SGHTA, FQGNSA. Deletions cut 5 bases from V and 4 bases from J, with 18 bases between. CDR3 residues: CASSPGARQKYEQYF. The CDR3 DNA reads TGTGCCAGCAGCCCCGGAGCGCGGCAGAAATACGAGCAGTACTTC.

In its sample, this clone was seen once. The chain recombines TRBV6-5 with TRBJ2-2; 7 nucleotides line up with TRBD1. Trimming at V came to 7 bases and at J to 4 bases, leaving 6 bases not matched to a gene. Germline CDR1 is MNHEY and CDR2 is SVGAGI. The CDR3 is 14 amino acids. The CDR3 nucleotides read TGTGCCAGCAAGCAACAGGGGTCCACCGGGGAGCTGTTTTTT. Amino acids: CASKQQGSTGELFF.

This chain uses TRBV5-4 with TRBJ1-1, with 11 bases identical to TRBD1. The ends lost 0 bases at V and 6 bases at J; junction bases unmatched: 4. Germline CDR1 reads SGHNT; CDR2 reads YYREEE (reference sequence). CDR3 size: 15 residues. This CDR3 is CASSLAGQGDSEAFF. The CDR3 DNA reads as TGTGCCAGCAGCTTGGCGGGACAGGGGGATTCTGAAGCTTTCTTT.